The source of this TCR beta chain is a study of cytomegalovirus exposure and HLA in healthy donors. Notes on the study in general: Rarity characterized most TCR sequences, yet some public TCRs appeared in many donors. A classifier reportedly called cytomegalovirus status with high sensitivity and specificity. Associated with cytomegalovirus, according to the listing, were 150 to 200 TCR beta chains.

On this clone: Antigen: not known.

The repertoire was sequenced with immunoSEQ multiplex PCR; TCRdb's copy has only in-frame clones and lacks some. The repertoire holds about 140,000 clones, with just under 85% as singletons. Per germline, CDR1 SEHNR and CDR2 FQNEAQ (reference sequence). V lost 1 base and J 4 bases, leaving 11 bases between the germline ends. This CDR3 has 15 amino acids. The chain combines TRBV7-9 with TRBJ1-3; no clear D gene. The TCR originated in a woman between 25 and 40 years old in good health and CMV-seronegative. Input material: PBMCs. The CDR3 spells CASSLGSAGGNTIYF. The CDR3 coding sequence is TGTGCCAGCAGCTTAGGGTCGGCCGGGGGAAACACCATATATTTT.